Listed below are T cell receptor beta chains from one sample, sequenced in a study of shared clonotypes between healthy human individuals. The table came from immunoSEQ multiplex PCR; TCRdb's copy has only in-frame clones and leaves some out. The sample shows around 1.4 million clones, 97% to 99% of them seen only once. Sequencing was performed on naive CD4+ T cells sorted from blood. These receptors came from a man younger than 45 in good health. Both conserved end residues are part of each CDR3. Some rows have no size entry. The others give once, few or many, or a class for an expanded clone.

cdr3_aa: CASSWGQAGSGELFF; clone_size: -; j_call: TRBJ2-2; v_call: TRBV5-1
cdr3_aa: CATSSRRTSGRAGPQRMYEQYF; clone_size: once; j_call: TRBJ2-7; v_call: TRBV15
cdr3_aa: CASSPNHYTGELFF; clone_size: -; j_call: TRBJ2-2; v_call: TRBV4-3
cdr3_aa: CASSESKGGRQYF; clone_size: -; j_call: TRBJ2-7; v_call: TRBV6-1
cdr3_aa: CASSVDSHTDTQYF; clone_size: few; j_call: TRBJ2-3; v_call: TRBV9
cdr3_aa: CSARTSYEQYF; clone_size: once; j_call: TRBJ2-7; v_call: TRBV20-1
cdr3_aa: CASSLVAGRDTDTQYF; clone_size: -; j_call: TRBJ2-3; v_call: TRBV5-1
cdr3_aa: CASSSRRPTRGFYEQYF; clone_size: -; j_call: TRBJ2-7; v_call: TRBV7-7
cdr3_aa: CASRVRAMNTEAFF; clone_size: -; j_call: TRBJ1-1; v_call: TRBV6-1
cdr3_aa: CAISPAGSYEQYF; clone_size: -; j_call: TRBJ2-7; v_call: TRBV10-3
cdr3_aa: CASTSAGNTEAFF; clone_size: once; j_call: TRBJ1-1; v_call: TRBV27
cdr3_aa: CASSLGDRGNEKLFF; clone_size: -; j_call: TRBJ1-4; v_call: TRBV5-1
cdr3_aa: CASSPGVAFSEQYF; clone_size: -; j_call: TRBJ2-7; v_call: TRBV2
cdr3_aa: CASSQDVAALRGREQFF; clone_size: -; j_call: TRBJ2-1; v_call: TRBV4-3
cdr3_aa: CASSVTSRGEQYF; clone_size: -; j_call: TRBJ2-7; v_call: TRBV9
cdr3_aa: CSVRHGGDTQYF; clone_size: -; j_call: TRBJ2-3; v_call: TRBV29-1
cdr3_aa: CASSLEWTGVHEQYF; clone_size: -; j_call: TRBJ2-7; v_call: TRBV11-3
cdr3_aa: CASSLGGQGYSQPQHF; clone_size: -; j_call: TRBJ1-5; v_call: TRBV28
cdr3_aa: CASSFGGGPQETQYF; clone_size: -; j_call: TRBJ2-5; v_call: TRBV5-4
cdr3_aa: CASSQDLGAGGYTF; clone_size: -; j_call: TRBJ1-2; v_call: TRBV4-3
cdr3_aa: CASSQGGTSGLGSYNEQFF; clone_size: -; j_call: TRBJ2-1; v_call: TRBV14
cdr3_aa: CSVEKASGLDTQYF; clone_size: -; j_call: TRBJ2-3; v_call: TRBV29-1
cdr3_aa: CASSRDPWSTNEKLFF; clone_size: -; j_call: TRBJ1-4; v_call: TRBV5-1
cdr3_aa: CASSPRLAGGETQYF; clone_size: -; j_call: TRBJ2-5; v_call: TRBV7-2
cdr3_aa: CSVRSAGQGLETQYF; clone_size: -; j_call: TRBJ2-5; v_call: TRBV29-1
cdr3_aa: CASSLGLAGAYF; clone_size: -; j_call: TRBJ2-3; v_call: TRBV11-2
cdr3_aa: CSVYRGSETQYF; clone_size: -; j_call: TRBJ2-5; v_call: TRBV29-1
cdr3_aa: CASSGSGSSYEQYF; clone_size: -; j_call: TRBJ2-7; v_call: TRBV6-1
cdr3_aa: CASSEGRSGYNEQFF; clone_size: -; j_call: TRBJ2-1; v_call: TRBV2
cdr3_aa: CASSLGDRITNYGYTF; clone_size: -; j_call: TRBJ1-2; v_call: TRBV5-1
cdr3_aa: CASRVETQYF; clone_size: -; j_call: TRBJ2-5; v_call: TRBV6-4
cdr3_aa: CASSLVDSTGGQYF; clone_size: -; j_call: TRBJ2-7; v_call: TRBV7-8
cdr3_aa: CASSLPGGATYGYTF; clone_size: -; j_call: TRBJ1-2; v_call: TRBV5-8
cdr3_aa: CASRPSRGIRNTIYF; clone_size: -; j_call: TRBJ1-3; v_call: TRBV23-1
cdr3_aa: CASTKVPGRLSYEQYF; clone_size: -; j_call: TRBJ2-7; v_call: TRBV5-6
cdr3_aa: CASSGGMGTEAFF; clone_size: -; j_call: TRBJ1-1; v_call: TRBV2
cdr3_aa: CASSTSGTYNEQFF; clone_size: once; j_call: TRBJ2-1; v_call: TRBV6-1
cdr3_aa: CASSPTSSYEQYF; clone_size: -; j_call: TRBJ2-7; v_call: TRBV5-1
cdr3_aa: CASSKDSGNTIYF; clone_size: -; j_call: TRBJ1-3; v_call: TRBV2
cdr3_aa: CASSPGTGYEQYF; clone_size: -; j_call: TRBJ2-7; v_call: TRBV18
cdr3_aa: CASSHLAGVGTKNIQYF; clone_size: once; j_call: TRBJ2-4; v_call: TRBV18
cdr3_aa: CASSLAPPNLLSRTSGGEQYF; clone_size: -; j_call: TRBJ2-7; v_call: TRBV27
cdr3_aa: CASSWTRTSDTDTQYF; clone_size: -; j_call: TRBJ2-3; v_call: TRBV27
cdr3_aa: CASSSPSRPKQYF; clone_size: -; j_call: TRBJ2-7; v_call: TRBV6-5
cdr3_aa: CASSERADYGYTF; clone_size: -; j_call: TRBJ1-2; v_call: TRBV7-9
cdr3_aa: CASSPPGTTSGNTIYF; clone_size: -; j_call: TRBJ1-3; v_call: TRBV13
cdr3_aa: CSVVVGSNTEAFF; clone_size: -; j_call: TRBJ1-1; v_call: TRBV29-1
cdr3_aa: CASSGQGSNQPQHF; clone_size: -; j_call: TRBJ1-5; v_call: TRBV19
cdr3_aa: CASSPRTGDGYGYTF; clone_size: -; j_call: TRBJ1-2; v_call: TRBV18
cdr3_aa: CASSLRGDYGYTF; clone_size: -; j_call: TRBJ1-2; v_call: TRBV28
cdr3_aa: CASSRDRSEQYF; clone_size: -; j_call: TRBJ2-7; v_call: TRBV18
cdr3_aa: CASSLGRPSGGNTIYF; clone_size: -; j_call: TRBJ1-3; v_call: TRBV7-2
cdr3_aa: CASSMDRVQETQYF; clone_size: -; j_call: TRBJ2-5; v_call: TRBV9
cdr3_aa: CASSVSGRGHTDTQYF; clone_size: -; j_call: TRBJ2-3; v_call: TRBV9
cdr3_aa: CASSLTSGSSLRYNEQFF; clone_size: -; j_call: TRBJ2-1; v_call: TRBV7-8
cdr3_aa: CASSDQTSGINEQFF; clone_size: -; j_call: TRBJ2-1; v_call: TRBV9